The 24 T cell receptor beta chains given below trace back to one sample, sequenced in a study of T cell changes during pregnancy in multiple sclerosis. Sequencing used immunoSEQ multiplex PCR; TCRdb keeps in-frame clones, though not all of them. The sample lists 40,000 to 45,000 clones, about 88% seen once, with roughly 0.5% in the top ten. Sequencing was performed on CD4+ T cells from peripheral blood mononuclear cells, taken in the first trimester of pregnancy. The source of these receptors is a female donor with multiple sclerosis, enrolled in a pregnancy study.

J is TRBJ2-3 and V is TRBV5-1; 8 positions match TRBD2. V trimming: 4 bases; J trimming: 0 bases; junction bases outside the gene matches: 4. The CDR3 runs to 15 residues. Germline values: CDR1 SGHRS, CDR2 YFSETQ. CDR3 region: CASSISGTSTDTQYF. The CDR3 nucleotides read TGCGCCAGCAGCATTAGCGGGACCAGCACAGATACGCAGTATTTT.

The CDR3 protein is CASSFDRHTEAFF. Written as DNA, the CDR3 is TGTGCCAGCAGCTTTGACAGACACACTGAAGCTTTCTTT. V and J are TRBV5-6 and TRBJ1-1; TRBD1 might be the D (5 bases). This CDR3 is 13 amino acids long. The germline V and J ends were trimmed by 2 bases and 3 bases, with 8 bases remaining between them. CDR1 is SGHDT and CDR2 is YYEEEE in the germline V gene. Drawing the rest from reference TRBV5-6 and TRBJ1-1, the complete variable domain is DAGVTQSPTHLIKTRGQQVTLRCSPKSGHDTVSWYQQALGQGPQFIFQYYEEEERQRGNFPDRFSGHQFPNYSSELNVNALLLGDSALYLCASSFDRHTEAFFGQGTRLTVV.

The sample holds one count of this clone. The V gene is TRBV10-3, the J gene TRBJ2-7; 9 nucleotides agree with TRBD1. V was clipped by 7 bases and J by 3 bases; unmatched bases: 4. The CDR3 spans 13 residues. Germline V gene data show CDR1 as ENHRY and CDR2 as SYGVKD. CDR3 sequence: CAIKGQGSYEQYF. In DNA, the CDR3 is TGTGCCATCAAGGGACAGGGAAGCTACGAGCAGTACTTC.

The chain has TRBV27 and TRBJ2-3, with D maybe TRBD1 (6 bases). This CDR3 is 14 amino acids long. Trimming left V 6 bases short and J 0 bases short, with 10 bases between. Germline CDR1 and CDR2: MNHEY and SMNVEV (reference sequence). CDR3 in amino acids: CASSQDRSTDTQYF. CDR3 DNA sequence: TGTGCCAGCAGCCAAGACAGGAGCACAGATACGCAGTATTTT.

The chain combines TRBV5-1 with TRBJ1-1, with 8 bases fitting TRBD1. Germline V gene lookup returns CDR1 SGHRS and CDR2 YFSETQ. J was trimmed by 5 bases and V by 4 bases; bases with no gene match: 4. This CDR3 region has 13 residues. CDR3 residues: CASSNGQGTEAFF. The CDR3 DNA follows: TGCGCCAGCAGCAATGGACAGGGAACTGAAGCTTTCTTT.

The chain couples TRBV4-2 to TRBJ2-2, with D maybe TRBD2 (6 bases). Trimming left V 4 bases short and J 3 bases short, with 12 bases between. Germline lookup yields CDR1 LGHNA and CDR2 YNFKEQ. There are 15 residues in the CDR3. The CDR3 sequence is CASSRTDYYTGELFF. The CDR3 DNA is TGTGCCAGCAGCCGAACGGACTATTACACCGGGGAGCTGTTTTTT.

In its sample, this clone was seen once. CDR3 region: CASSGGTAAGYGYTF. The DNA of the CDR3 is TGTGCCAGCAGCGGCGGGACTGCCGCCGGGTATGGCTACACCTTC. The V gene is TRBV5-4, the J gene TRBJ1-2; TRBD1 is a possible D gene (5 bases). CDR1 is SGHNT, CDR2 YYREEE, per germline (reference sequence). V was shortened by 4 bases and J by 5 bases, with 18 bases between the two germline ends. The CDR3 covers 15 residues.

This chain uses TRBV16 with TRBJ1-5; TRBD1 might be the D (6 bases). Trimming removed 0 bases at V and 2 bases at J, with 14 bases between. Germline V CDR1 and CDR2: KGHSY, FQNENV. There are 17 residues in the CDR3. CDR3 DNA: TGTGCCAGCAGCCAATCTTACGGCAGGGGAGGCAATCAGCCCCAGCATTTT. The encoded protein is CASSQSYGRGGNQPQHF.

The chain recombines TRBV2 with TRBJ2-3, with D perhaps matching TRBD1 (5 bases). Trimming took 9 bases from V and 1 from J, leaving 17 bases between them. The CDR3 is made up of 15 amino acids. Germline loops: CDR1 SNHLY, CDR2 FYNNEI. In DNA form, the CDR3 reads TGTGCCAGTGTCGCAGGGTATTCGGGCACAGATACGCAGTATTTT. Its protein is CASVAGYSGTDTQYF.

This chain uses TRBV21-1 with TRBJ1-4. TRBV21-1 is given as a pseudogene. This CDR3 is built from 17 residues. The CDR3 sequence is CASSKLPGLATNEKLFF. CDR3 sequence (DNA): TGTGCCAGCAGCAAACTTCCGGGTCTTGCAACTAATGAAAAACTGTTTTTT.

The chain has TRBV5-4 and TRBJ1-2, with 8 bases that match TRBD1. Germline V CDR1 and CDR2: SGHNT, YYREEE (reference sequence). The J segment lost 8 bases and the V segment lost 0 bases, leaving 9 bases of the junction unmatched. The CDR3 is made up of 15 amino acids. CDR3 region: CASSLGTGGGDGYTF. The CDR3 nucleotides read TGTGCCAGCAGCTTGGGTACAGGGGGTGGTGACGGCTACACCTTC.

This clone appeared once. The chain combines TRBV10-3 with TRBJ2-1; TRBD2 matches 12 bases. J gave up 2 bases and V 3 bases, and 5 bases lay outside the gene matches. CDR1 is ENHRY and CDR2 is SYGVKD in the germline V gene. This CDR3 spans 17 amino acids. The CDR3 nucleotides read TGTGCCATCAGTGACACTAGCGGGGGGAACACCTACAATGAGCAGTTCTTC. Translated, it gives CAISDTSGGNTYNEQFF.

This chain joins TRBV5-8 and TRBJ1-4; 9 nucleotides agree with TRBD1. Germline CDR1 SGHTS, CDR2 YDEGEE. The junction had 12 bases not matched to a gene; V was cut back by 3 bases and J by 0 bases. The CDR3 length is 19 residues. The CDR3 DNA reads TGTGCCAGCAGCTGGTGGTGGATGACAGGGGGGGCAACTAATGAAAAACTGTTTTTT. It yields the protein CASSWWWMTGGATNEKLFF.

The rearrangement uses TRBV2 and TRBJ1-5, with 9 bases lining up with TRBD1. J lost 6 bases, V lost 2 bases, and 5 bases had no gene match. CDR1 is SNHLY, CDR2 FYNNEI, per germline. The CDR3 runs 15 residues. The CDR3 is CASSEMGQGSQPQHF. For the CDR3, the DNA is TGTGCCAGCAGTGAAATGGGACAGGGCAGTCAGCCCCAGCATTTT.

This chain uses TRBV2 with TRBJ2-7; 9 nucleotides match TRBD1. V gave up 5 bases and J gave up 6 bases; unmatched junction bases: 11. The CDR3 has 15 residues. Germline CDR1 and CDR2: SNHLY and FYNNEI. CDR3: CASSREGQGWGEQYF. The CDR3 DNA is TGTGCCAGCAGTCGAGAGGGACAGGGATGGGGCGAGCAGTACTTC.

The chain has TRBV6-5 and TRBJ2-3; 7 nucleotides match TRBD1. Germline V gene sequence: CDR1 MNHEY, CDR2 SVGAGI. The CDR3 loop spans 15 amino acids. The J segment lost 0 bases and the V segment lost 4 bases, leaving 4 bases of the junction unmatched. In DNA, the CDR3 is TGTGCCAGCAGTTCTGGGACAGCTAGCACAGATACGCAGTATTTT. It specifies CASSSGTASTDTQYF.

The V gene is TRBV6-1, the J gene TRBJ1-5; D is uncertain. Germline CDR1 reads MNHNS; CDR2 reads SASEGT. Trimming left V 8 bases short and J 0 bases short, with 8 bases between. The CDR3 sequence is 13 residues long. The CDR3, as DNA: TGTGCCAGCGCGGCGTTTAGCAATCAGCCCCAGCATTTT. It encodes CASAAFSNQPQHF.

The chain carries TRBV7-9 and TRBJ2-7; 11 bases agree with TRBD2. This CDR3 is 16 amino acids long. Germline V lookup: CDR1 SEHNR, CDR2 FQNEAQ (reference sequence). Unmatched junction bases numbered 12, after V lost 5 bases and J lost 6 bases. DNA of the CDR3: TGTGCCAGCAGCCAAAGTCTGACTAGCGGGACGGGCGAGCAGTACTTC. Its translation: CASSQSLTSGTGEQYF.

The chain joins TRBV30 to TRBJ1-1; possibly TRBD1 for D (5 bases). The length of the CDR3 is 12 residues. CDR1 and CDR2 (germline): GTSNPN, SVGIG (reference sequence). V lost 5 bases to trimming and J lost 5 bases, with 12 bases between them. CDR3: CAWGRGGTEAFF. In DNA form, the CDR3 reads TGTGCCTGGGGAAGGGGCGGAACTGAAGCTTTCTTT.

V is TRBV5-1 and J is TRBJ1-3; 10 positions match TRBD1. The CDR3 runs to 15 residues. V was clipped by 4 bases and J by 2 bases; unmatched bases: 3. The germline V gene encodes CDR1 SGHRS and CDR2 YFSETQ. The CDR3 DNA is TGCGCCAGCAGCGACAGGGGGCAAACTGGAAACACCATATATTTT. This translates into CASSDRGQTGNTIYF.

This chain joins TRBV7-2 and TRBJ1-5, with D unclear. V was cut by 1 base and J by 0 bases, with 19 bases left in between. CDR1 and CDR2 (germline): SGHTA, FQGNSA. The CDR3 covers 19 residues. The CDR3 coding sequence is TGTGCCAGCAGCTTAGTTGGGAGGGCAGCCTTGAATAGCAATCAGCCCCAGCATTTT. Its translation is CASSLVGRAALNSNQPQHF.

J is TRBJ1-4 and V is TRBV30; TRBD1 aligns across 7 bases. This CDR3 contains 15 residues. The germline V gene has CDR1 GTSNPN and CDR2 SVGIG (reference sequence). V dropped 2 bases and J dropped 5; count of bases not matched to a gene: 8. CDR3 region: CAWSRGGTANEKLFF. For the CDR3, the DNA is TGTGCCTGGAGTCGCGGTGGGACAGCAAATGAAAAACTGTTTTTT.

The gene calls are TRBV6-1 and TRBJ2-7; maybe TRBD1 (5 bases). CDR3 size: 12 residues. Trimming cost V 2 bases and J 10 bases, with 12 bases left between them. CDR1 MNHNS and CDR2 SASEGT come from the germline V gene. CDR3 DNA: TGTGCCAGCAGTGAAAACTTGGGGCAACAGTACTTC. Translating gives CASSENLGQQYF.

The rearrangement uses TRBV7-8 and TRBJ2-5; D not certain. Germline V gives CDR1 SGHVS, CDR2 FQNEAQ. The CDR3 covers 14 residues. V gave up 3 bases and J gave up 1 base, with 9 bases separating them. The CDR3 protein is CASSLGSLQETQYF. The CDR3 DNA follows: TGTGCCAGCAGCTTGGGCAGCCTCCAAGAGACCCAGTACTTC.